This TCR beta chain was observed in a study of blood T cell repertoires in COVID-19. Study-level background: The United States, Italy and Spain supplied acute and convalescent COVID-19 samples. In each case, the material was cDNA or gDNA derived from T cells, B-cell-depleted T cells, or PBMCs.

This CDR3 is 18 amino acids long. From germline, CDR1 is MNHNS and CDR2 SASEGT. Trimming stripped 3 bases from V and 0 bases from J, with 17 bases between. Methods used by the authors: Estimation of nucleated cell counts was performed using reference gene primer amplification. Repertoires were generated with immunoSEQ multiplex PCR, while TCRdb's copy carries only in-frame clones and drops some. That table furnishes V, J and clone size, whereas the DNA furnished D and trimming. The sample lists just over 650,000 clones, 90% occurring once. The receptor's source is a woman aged 18 to 35 with acute or convalescent COVID-19. Sequencing was done on a sample of peripheral blood. This sequence joins TRBV6-1 and TRBJ2-2; the D is unclear. Here the CDR3 DNA reads TGTGCCAGCAGTGACTTACAGAGAGTCTATACGAACACCGGGGAGCTGTTTTTT. This codes for CASSDLQRVYTNTGELFF.